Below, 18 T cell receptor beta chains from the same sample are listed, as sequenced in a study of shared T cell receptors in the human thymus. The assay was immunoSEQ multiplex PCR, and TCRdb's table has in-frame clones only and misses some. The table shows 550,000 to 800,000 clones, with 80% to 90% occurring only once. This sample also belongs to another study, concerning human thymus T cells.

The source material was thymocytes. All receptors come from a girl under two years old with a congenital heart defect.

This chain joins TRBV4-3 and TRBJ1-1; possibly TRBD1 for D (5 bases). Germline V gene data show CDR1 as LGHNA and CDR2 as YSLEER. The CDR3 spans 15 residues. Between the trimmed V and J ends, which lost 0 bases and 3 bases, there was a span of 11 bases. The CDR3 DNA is TGCGCCAGCAGCCAAGAGGGGGAGGAATACACTGAAGCTTTCTTT. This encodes CASSQEGEEYTEAFF.

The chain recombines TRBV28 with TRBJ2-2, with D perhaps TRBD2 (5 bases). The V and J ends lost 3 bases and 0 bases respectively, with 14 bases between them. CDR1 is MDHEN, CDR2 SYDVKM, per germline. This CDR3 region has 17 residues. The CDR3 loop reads CASSFPEEPTNTGELFF. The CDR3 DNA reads TGTGCCAGCAGTTTCCCGGAGGAACCGACGAACACCGGGGAGCTGTTTTTT.

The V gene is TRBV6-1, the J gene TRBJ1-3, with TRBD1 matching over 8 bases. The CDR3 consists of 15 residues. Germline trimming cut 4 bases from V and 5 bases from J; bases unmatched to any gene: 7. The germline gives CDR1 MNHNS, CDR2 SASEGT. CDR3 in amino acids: CASSGQGTGRNTIYF. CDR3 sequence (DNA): TGTGCCAGCAGTGGACAGGGGACTGGTAGAAACACCATATATTTT.

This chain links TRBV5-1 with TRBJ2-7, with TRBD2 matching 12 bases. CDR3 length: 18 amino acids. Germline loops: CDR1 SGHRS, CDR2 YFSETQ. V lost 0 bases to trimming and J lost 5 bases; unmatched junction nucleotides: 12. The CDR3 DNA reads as TGCGCCAGCAGCTTGGGGCTGTCTAGCGGGGGGGCCCGTGACGAGCAGTACTTC. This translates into CASSLGLSSGGARDEQYF.

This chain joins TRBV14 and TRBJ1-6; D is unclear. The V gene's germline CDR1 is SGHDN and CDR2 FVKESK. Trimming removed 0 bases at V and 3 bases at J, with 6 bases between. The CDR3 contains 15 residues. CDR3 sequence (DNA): TGTGCCAGCAGCCAAGACAGGCACTATAATTCACCCCTCCACTTT. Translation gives CASSQDRHYNSPLHF. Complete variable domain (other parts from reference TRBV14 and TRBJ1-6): EAGVTQFPSHSVIEKGQTVTLRCDPISGHDNLYWYRRVMGKEIKFLLHFVKESKQDESGMPNNRFLAERTGGTYSTLKVQPAELEDSGVYFCASSQDRHYNSPLHFGNGTRLTVT.

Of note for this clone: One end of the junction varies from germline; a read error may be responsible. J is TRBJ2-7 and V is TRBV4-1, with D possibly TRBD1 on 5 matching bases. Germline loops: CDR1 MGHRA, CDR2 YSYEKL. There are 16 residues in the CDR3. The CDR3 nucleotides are TGCGCCAGCAGCCCCCTGAGCCCAGGGATGTCCTACGAGCAGTGCTTC. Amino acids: CASSPLSPGMSYEQCF.

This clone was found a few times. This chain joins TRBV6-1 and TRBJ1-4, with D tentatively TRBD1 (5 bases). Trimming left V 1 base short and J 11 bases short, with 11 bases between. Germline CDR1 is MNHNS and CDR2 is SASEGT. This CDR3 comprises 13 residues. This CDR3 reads CASSEGGRGKLFF. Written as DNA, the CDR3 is TGTGCCAGCAGTGAAGGAGGGCGGGGGAAACTGTTTTTT.

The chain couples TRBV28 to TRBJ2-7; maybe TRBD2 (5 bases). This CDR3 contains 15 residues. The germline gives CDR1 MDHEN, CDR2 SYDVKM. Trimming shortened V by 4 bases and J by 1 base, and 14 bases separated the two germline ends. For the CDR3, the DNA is TGTGCCAGCAGTTATAGGACTCATAAATCCTACGAGCAGTACTTC. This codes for CASSYRTHKSYEQYF.

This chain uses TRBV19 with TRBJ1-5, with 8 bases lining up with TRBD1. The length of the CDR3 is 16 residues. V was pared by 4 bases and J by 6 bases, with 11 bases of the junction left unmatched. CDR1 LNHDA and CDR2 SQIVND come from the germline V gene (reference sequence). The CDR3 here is CASSTRGNRGSQPQHF. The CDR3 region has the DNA TGTGCCAGTAGTACGAGGGGCAACAGGGGGAGTCAGCCCCAGCATTTT.

This chain's CDR3 is CASSLRSYGGGKDEQFF. DNA of the CDR3: TGTGCCAGCAGTTTAAGGTCTTATGGTGGGGGGAAGGATGAGCAGTTCTTC. This chain links TRBV27 with TRBJ2-1; a weak D match, TRBD2 (6 bases). This CDR3 spans 17 amino acids. Trimming removed 2 bases from V and 8 bases from J, with 22 bases in between. CDR1 and CDR2 from the germline V gene are MNHEY and SMNVEV (reference sequence).

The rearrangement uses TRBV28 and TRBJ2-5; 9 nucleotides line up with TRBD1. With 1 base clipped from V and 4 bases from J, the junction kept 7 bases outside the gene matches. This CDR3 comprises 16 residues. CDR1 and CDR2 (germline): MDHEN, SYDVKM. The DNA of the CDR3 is TGTGCCAGCAGTTTATTGGGGACAGGGCGGTCAGAGACCCAGTACTTC. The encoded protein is CASSLLGTGRSETQYF.

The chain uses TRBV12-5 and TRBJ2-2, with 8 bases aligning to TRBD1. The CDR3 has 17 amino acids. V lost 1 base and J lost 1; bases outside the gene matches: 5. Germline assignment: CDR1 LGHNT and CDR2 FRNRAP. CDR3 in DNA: TGTGCTAGTGGTTTGGACAAGGACAGGGTGAACACCGGGGAGCTGTTTTTT. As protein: CASGLDKDRVNTGELFF.

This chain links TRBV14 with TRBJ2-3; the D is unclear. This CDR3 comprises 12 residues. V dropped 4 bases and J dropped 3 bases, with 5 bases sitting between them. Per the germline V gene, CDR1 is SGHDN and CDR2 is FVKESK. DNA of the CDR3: TGTGCCAGCAGCCCTATTACAGATACGCAGTATTTT. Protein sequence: CASSPITDTQYF.

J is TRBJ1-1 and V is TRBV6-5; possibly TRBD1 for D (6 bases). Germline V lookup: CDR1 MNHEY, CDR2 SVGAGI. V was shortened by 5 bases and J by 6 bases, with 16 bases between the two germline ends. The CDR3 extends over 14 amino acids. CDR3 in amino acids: CASSAQYRVPEAFF. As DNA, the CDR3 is TGTGCCAGCAGTGCCCAATACAGGGTCCCTGAAGCTTTCTTT.

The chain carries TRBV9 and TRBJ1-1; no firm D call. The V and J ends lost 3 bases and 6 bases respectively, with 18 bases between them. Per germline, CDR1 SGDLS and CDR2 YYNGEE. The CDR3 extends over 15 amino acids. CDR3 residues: CASSEPPKSPSEAFF. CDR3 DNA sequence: TGTGCCAGCAGCGAGCCCCCGAAGAGTCCCTCTGAAGCTTTCTTT. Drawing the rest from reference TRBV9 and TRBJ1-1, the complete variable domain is DSGVTQTPKHLITATGQRVTLRCSPRSGDLSVYWYQQSLDQGLQFLIQYYNGEERAKGNILERFSAQQFPDLHSELNLSSLELGDSALYFCASSEPPKSPSEAFFGQGTRLTVV.

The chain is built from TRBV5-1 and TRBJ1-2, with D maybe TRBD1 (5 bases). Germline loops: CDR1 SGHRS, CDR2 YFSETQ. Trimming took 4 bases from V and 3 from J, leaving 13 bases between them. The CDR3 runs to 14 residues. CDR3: CASSPLGGDYGYTF. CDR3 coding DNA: TGCGCCAGCAGCCCCCTGGGGGGGGACTATGGCTACACCTTC.

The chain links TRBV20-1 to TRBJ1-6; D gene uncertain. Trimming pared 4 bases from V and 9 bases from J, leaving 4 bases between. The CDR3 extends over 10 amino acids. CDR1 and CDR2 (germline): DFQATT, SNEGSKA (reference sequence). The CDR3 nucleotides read TGCAGTGCTACGAGTTCACCCCTCCACTTT. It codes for CSATSSPLHF.

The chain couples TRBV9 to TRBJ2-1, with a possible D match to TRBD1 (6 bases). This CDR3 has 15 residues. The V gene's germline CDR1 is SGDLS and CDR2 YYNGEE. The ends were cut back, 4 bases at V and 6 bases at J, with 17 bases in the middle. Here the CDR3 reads CASSPIGQIPNEQFF. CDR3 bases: TGTGCCAGCAGCCCAATCGGACAGATACCCAATGAGCAGTTCTTC.